This TCR beta chain was sequenced for a study of T cell changes during pregnancy in multiple sclerosis. Between the trimmed V and J ends, which lost 5 bases and 1 base, there was a span of 8 bases. CDR1 is PRHDT and CDR2 is FYEKMQ in the germline V gene (reference sequence). The CDR3 contains 14 residues. The table came from immunoSEQ multiplex PCR; TCRdb's copy has only in-frame clones and leaves some out. The sample yields tens of thousands of clones, approximately 92% seen once. The source material was peripheral blood. The receptor's source is a female donor with multiple sclerosis, enrolled in a pregnancy study. The chain combines TRBV13 with TRBJ2-2, with unresolved D. Written as DNA, the CDR3 is TGTGCCAGCAGCCCACGGTTGAACACCGGGGAGCTGTTTTTT. Its translation is CASSPRLNTGELFF.